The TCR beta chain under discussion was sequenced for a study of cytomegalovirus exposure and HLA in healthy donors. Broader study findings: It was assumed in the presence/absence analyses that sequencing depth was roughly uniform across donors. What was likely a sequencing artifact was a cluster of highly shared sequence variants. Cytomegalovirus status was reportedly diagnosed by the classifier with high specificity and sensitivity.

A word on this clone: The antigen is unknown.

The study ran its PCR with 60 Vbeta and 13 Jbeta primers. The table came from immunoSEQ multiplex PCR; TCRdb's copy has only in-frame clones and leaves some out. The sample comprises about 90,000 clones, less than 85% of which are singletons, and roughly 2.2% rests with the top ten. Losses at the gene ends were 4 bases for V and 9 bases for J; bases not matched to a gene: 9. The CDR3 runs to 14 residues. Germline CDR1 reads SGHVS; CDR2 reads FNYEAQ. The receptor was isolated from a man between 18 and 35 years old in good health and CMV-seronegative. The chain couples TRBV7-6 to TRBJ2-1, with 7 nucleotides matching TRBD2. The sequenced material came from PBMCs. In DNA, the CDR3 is TGTGCCAGCAGCTCGCTGGGCGGGAGCGCTGAGCAGTTCTTC. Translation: CASSSLGGSAEQFF.